What follows describes a single T cell receptor (beta chain). The antigen is not known. These data originate in a study of a mutant IDH1 vaccine in newly diagnosed glioma. The time point is: week 23, last vaccination. Vaccination comprised doses that each held 300 ug of mutant IDH1 20-mer peptide, plus topical imiquimod. Trimming cost V 4 bases and J 2 bases; bases outside gene matches: 3. Germline V gives CDR1 SGDLS, CDR2 YYNGEE. The CDR3 sequence is 13 residues long. The table came from immunoSEQ multiplex PCR; TCRdb's copy has only in-frame clones and leaves some out. This table holds approximately 50,000 clones, about 89% found once.

This TCR came from a man aged 35 to 55 with glioma. Sequences were derived from PBMCs, sampled from a glioma patient whose treatment included an IDH1 peptide vaccine. The V call is TRBV9, the J call TRBJ2-7; 7 bases line up with TRBD1. CDR3 nucleotide sequence: TGTGCCAGCAGCAACAGGGGCACCTACGAGCAGTACTTC. Residues: CASSNRGTYEQYF.